This TCR beta chain was recorded in a study of blood T cell repertoires in COVID-19. Study background: COVID-19 samples, acute and convalescent, were from the United States, Italy and Spain. In each case, the material was cDNA or gDNA derived from T cells, B-cell-depleted T cells, or PBMCs.

The authors' processing: Amplified reference gene primers provided the basis for estimating nucleated cell counts. TCRdb keeps only in-frame clones here, not all; method: immunoSEQ multiplex PCR. V and J calls and clone size come straight from that table; D and trimming were deduced from the DNA. The sample yields 120,000 to 150,000 clones, around 81% seen once. Germline V gives CDR1 LNHDA, CDR2 SQIVND (reference sequence). The ends lost 3 bases at V and 1 base at J; junction bases unmatched: 4. The CDR3 is 15 amino acids. This clone was detected only once. This chain joins TRBV19 and TRBJ2-3; TRBD2 agrees at 7 bases. This sequence originates from a man aged 60 to 75 with active or convalescent COVID-19. Sequencing was carried out using peripheral blood. CDR3 sequence: CASSIVTSRTDTQYF. The CDR3 DNA reads as TGTGCCAGTAGTATTGTGACTAGCCGCACAGATACGCAGTATTTT.